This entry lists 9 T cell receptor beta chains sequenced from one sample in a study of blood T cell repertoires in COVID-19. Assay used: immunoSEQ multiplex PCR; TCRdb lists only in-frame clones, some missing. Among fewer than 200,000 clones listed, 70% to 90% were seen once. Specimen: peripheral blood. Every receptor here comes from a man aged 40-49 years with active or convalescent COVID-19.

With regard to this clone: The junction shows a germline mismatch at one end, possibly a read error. The CDR3 region is CASSWGPVLWF. DNA for the CDR3: TGTGCCAGCAGTTGGGGCCCGGTACTCTGGTTT. V usage is TRBV6-5 and J usage is TRBJ1-3; a weak D match, TRBD1 (5 bases). The CDR3 spans 11 residues. CDR1 and CDR2 (germline): MNHEY, SVGAGI.

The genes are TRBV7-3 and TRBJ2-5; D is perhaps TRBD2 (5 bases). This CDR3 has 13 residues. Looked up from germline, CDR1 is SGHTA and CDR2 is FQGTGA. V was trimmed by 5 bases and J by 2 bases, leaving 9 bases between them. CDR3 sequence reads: CASSGSGQETQYF. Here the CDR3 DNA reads TGTGCCAGCAGCGGATCGGGGCAAGAGACCCAGTACTTC.

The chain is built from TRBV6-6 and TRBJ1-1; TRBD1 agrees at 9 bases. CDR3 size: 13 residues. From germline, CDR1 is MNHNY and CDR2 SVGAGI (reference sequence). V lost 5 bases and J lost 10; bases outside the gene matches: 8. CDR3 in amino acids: CASSQVVQGAAFF. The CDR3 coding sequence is TGTGCCAGCAGTCAGGTTGTACAGGGGGCAGCTTTCTTT.

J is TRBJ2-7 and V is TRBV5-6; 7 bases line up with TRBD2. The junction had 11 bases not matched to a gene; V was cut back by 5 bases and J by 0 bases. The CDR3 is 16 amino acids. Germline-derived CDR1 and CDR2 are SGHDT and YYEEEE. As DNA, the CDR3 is TGTGCCAGCAGGCTCGTGGGCGCGGGGGACTCCTACGAGCAGTACTTC. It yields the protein CASRLVGAGDSYEQYF.

Here the CDR3 DNA reads TGCGCCAGCAGCCAACAGGTGCCAGATACGCAGTATTTT. Translating it yields CASSQQVPDTQYF. This rearrangement joins TRBV4-3 to TRBJ2-3; D is undetermined. V was pared by 2 bases and J by 4 bases, with 7 bases between. CDR3 length equals 13 residues. Germline CDR1 and CDR2: LGHNA and YSLEER.

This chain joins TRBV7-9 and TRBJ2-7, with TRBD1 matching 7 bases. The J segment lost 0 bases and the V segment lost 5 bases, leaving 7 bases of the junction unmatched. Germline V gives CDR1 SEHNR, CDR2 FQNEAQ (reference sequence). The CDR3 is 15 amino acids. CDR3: CASSPATGLSYEQYF. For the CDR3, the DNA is TGTGCCAGCAGCCCAGCGACAGGGCTCTCCTACGAGCAGTACTTC.

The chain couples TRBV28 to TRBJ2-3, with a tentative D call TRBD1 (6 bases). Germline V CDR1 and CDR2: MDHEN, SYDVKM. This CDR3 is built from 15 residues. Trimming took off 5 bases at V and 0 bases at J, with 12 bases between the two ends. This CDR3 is CASSQQGYSTDTQYF. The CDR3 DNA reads TGTGCCAGCAGTCAACAGGGATATAGCACAGATACGCAGTATTTT.

CDR3 amino acids: CASRRQGGNQPQHF. CDR3 coding DNA: TGTGCCAGTAGGCGACAGGGGGGCAATCAGCCCCAGCATTTT. This sequence joins TRBV19 and TRBJ1-5; 9 bases match TRBD1. CDR1 and CDR2 from the germline V gene are LNHDA and SQIVND (reference sequence). The CDR3 is 14 residues long. The J segment lost 2 bases and the V segment lost 6 bases, leaving 2 bases of the junction unmatched.

Here the CDR3 reads CASSLEGIYEQYF. The CDR3, as DNA: TGCGCCAGCAGCTTGGAGGGGATCTACGAGCAGTACTTC. The chain couples TRBV5-1 to TRBJ2-7; D might be TRBD1 (5 bases). V lost 0 bases and J lost 3, with 7 bases in between. Germline V CDR1 and CDR2: SGHRS, YFSETQ. The CDR3 length is 13 residues.